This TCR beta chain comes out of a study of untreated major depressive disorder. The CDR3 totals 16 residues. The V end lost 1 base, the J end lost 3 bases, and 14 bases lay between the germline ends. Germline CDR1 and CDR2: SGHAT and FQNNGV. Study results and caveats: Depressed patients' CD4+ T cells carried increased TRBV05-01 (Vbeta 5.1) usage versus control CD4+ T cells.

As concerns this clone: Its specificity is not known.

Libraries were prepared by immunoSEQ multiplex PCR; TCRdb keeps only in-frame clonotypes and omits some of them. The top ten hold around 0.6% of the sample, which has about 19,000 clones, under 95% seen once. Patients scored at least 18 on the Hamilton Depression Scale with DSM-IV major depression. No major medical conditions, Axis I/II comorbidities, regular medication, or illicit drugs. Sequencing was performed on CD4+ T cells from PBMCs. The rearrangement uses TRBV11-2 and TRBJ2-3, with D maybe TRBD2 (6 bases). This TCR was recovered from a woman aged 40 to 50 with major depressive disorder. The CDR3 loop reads CASSLAIEAGTDTQYF. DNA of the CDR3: TGTGCCAGCAGCTTAGCGATAGAGGCGGGGACAGATACGCAGTATTTT.